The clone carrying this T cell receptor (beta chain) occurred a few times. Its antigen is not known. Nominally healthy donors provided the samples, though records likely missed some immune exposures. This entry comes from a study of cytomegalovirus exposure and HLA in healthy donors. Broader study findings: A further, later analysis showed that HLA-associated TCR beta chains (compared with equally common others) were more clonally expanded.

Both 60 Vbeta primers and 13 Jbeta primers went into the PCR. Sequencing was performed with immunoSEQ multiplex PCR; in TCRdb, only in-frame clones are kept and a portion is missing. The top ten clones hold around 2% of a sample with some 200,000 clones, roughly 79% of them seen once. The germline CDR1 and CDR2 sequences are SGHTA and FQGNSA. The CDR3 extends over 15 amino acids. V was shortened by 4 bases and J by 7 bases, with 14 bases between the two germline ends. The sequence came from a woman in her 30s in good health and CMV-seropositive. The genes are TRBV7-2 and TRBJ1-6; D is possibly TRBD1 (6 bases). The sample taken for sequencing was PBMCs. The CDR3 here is CASSSRGHGNSPLHF. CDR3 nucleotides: TGTGCCAGCAGCTCTAGGGGACACGGCAATTCACCCCTCCACTTT.